This TCR beta chain is drawn from a study of T-cell memory formation after mild COVID-19. Study at large: In these data, TCR clusters were largely donor specific. The study's findings and limits: Clones that contracted clustered mainly in CM and EM if CD4+ and in EMRA if CD8+. The pre-infection memory compartment contained some responding clones, suggesting cross-reactive memory joined.

The table lists this clonotype with a count of one. Its antigen is still unknown. One entry per CDR3 protein, called by TCRdb with MiXCR from the 5' RACE reads. The sample yields about 400,000 distinct CDR3 sequences, roughly 18% seen once. The TCR sequence derives from a man younger than 35 who had mild COVID-19 (a few samples of this study predate the infection). Cell type and time point are not known. Sequencing was performed on PBMCs or a T cell subset sorted from them (not recorded which).

CDR3 nucleotides: TGTGCCAGCAGCCTTGGATTACTGGGGGCCAACGTCCTGACTTTC. It encodes CASSLGLLGANVLTF. The J gene is TRBJ2-6, the V gene TRBV9, with no clear D. Trimming took off 4 bases at V and 4 bases at J, with 12 bases between the two ends. CDR3 length: 15 amino acids. Germline assignment: CDR1 SGDLS and CDR2 YYNGEE.